The rows below give T cell receptor beta chains drawn from one sample of a study of blood T cell repertoires in COVID-19. Only in-frame clones appear in the TCRdb table, and some are missing; sequencing was by immunoSEQ multiplex PCR. The sample lists around 280,000 clones, around 87% occurring once. Input material: PBMCs or T cells enriched from blood (not recorded which). The receptors were gathered from a woman aged 18-29 years with acute COVID-19. CDR3s include the opening cysteine and the closing phenylalanine or tryptophan. Each record gives: V gene, D gene, clone size, J gene, CDR3 protein, CDR3 DNA. D genes are given only for firm matches. Part of the rows lack a size; the others show once, few, many or a class for expanded clones.

V: TRBV5-1; D: -; size: few; J: TRBJ2-5; CDR3: CASSPMYRQSRETQYF; DNA: TGCGCCAGCAGCCCGATGTATAGACAGTCTAGGGAGACCCAGTACTTC
V: TRBV18; D: -; size: -; J: TRBJ1-4; CDR3: CASSPPSAGNEKLFF; DNA: TGTGCCAGCTCACCCCCATCAGCAGGGAATGAAAAACTGTTTTTT
V: TRBV12-3/TRBV12-4; D: -; size: -; J: TRBJ1-5; CDR3: CASSLAQNQPQHF; DNA: TGTGCCAGCAGTTTAGCGCAGAATCAGCCCCAGCATTTT
V: TRBV28; D: TRBD1; size: -; J: TRBJ1-1; CDR3: CASRSEGAGMSTEAFF; DNA: TGTGCCAGCAGGTCCGAGGGGGCGGGGATGAGCACTGAAGCTTTCTTT
V: TRBV23-1; D: -; size: -; J: TRBJ2-7; CDR3: CASSQWTGTDLTYEQYF; DNA: TGCGCCAGCAGTCAATGGACCGGGACTGATCTTACCTACGAGCAGTACTTC
V: TRBV29-1; D: -; size: -; J: TRBJ1-1; CDR3: CSVEYGQGNTEAFF; DNA: TGCAGCGTTGAATATGGGCAGGGAAATACTGAAGCTTTCTTT
V: TRBV3-1/TRBV3-2; D: TRBD2; size: -; J: TRBJ2-1; CDR3: CASSQGTTNNEQFF; DNA: TGTGCCAGCAGCCAGGGGACTACCAACAATGAGCAGTTCTTC
V: TRBV6-5; D: -; size: once; J: TRBJ1-4; CDR3: CASHRVESEKLFF; DNA: TGTGCCAGCCACAGGGTGGAGAGTGAAAAACTGTTTTTT
V: TRBV18; D: TRBD1; size: -; J: TRBJ2-1; CDR3: CASSPPTGLVNEQFF; DNA: TGTGCCAGCTCACCACCGACAGGGTTAGTGAATGAGCAGTTCTTC
V: TRBV7-2; D: TRBD2; size: -; J: TRBJ2-7; CDR3: CASSGGRAGYEQYF; DNA: TGTGCCAGCAGTGGCGGGAGGGCCGGGTACGAGCAGTACTTC
V: TRBV19; D: -; size: -; J: TRBJ2-3; CDR3: CASSISYTDTQYF; DNA: TGTGCCAGTAGTATATCCTACACAGATACGCAGTATTTT
V: TRBV2; D: -; size: -; J: TRBJ1-1; CDR3: CASSEMSLLNTEAFF; DNA: TGTGCCAGCAGTGAAATGTCGCTATTGAACACTGAAGCTTTCTTT
V: TRBV2; D: -; size: -; J: TRBJ1-2; CDR3: CASSDTLSGGYTF; DNA: TGTGCCAGCAGTGACACTCTTTCAGGCGGCTACACCTTC
V: TRBV10-1; D: TRBD1; size: -; J: TRBJ2-7; CDR3: CASSLGQGPVYEQYF; DNA: TGCGCCAGCAGTCTTGGACAGGGGCCGGTCTACGAGCAGTACTTC
V: TRBV20-1; D: TRBD1; size: -; J: TRBJ1-5; CDR3: CSASKGQAYNQPQHF; DNA: TGCAGTGCTAGTAAGGGACAGGCCTACAATCAGCCCCAGCATTTT
V: TRBV19; D: -; size: -; J: TRBJ2-7; CDR3: CASSIRGRGGEQYF; DNA: TGTGCCAGTAGTATACGAGGAAGAGGGGGCGAGCAGTACTTC
V: TRBV27; D: -; size: -; J: TRBJ1-5; CDR3: CASWSAGRGQPQHF; DNA: TGTGCCAGCTGGTCCGCCGGCCGAGGTCAGCCCCAGCATTTT
V: TRBV4-2; D: -; size: -; J: TRBJ2-1; CDR3: CASSQDLLYRGQFF; DNA: TGTGCCAGCAGCCAAGATCTCCTATATCGGGGGCAGTTCTTC
V: TRBV29-1; D: -; size: -; J: TRBJ1-2; CDR3: CSVEPAGNGYTF; DNA: TGCAGCGTTGAGCCGGCGGGGAATGGCTACACCTTC
V: TRBV3-1/TRBV3-2; D: TRBD2; size: -; J: TRBJ2-4; CDR3: CASSQEVAGGIKNIQYF; DNA: TGTGCCAGCAGCCAAGAAGTAGCGGGAGGGATCAAAAACATTCAGTACTTC
V: TRBV7-9; D: TRBD1; size: -; J: TRBJ1-1; CDR3: CASSPKGQGATDTEAFF; DNA: TGTGCCAGCAGCCCCAAGGGACAGGGGGCTACGGACACTGAAGCTTTCTTT
V: TRBV9; D: -; size: -; J: TRBJ2-1; CDR3: CASSVGIQGEGYEQFF; DNA: TGTGCCAGCAGCGTAGGTATCCAGGGTGAAGGGTATGAGCAGTTCTTC
V: TRBV2; D: TRBD2; size: -; J: TRBJ2-1; CDR3: CASREGGIEQFF; DNA: TGTGCCAGCAGGGAGGGAGGGATTGAGCAGTTCTTC
V: TRBV11-2; D: -; size: -; J: TRBJ2-1; CDR3: CASSLVFPPVAYSYNEQFF; DNA: TGTGCCAGCAGCTTAGTTTTTCCCCCCGTAGCCTACTCCTACAATGAGCAGTTCTTC
V: TRBV2; D: TRBD1; size: -; J: TRBJ2-7; CDR3: CASSERGQGVHEQYF; DNA: TGTGCCAGCAGTGAAAGGGGACAGGGGGTACACGAGCAGTACTTC
V: TRBV27; D: TRBD1; size: -; J: TRBJ2-7; CDR3: CASSTQTGATYEQYF; DNA: TGTGCCAGCAGTACTCAGACAGGGGCTACCTACGAGCAGTACTTC
V: TRBV7-9; D: TRBD2; size: -; J: TRBJ2-1; CDR3: CASSSILTSGRYNEQFF; DNA: TGTGCCAGCAGCTCTATTCTGACTAGCGGGAGGTACAATGAGCAGTTCTTC
V: TRBV18; D: -; size: few; J: TRBJ1-1; CDR3: CATSATVNTEAFF; DNA: TGTGCCACCAGCGCGACAGTGAACACTGAAGCTTTCTTT
V: TRBV27; D: TRBD1; size: -; J: TRBJ1-5; CDR3: CASSLSWDRDWPQHF; DNA: TGTGCCAGCAGTTTATCTTGGGACAGGGACTGGCCCCAGCATTTT
V: TRBV30; D: -; size: -; J: TRBJ1-2; CDR3: CAWSRTVNYGYTF; DNA: TGTGCCTGGAGCCGGACAGTCAACTATGGCTACACCTTC
V: TRBV20-1; D: TRBD2; size: -; J: TRBJ2-2; CDR3: CSASRAGGPNTGELFF; DNA: TGCAGTGCTAGTCGGGCGGGAGGACCGAACACCGGGGAGCTGTTTTTT
V: TRBV28; D: TRBD2; size: -; J: TRBJ2-7; CDR3: CASSLISGSYEQYF; DNA: TGTGCCAGCAGTTTAATTAGCGGGAGTTACGAGCAGTACTTC
V: TRBV15; D: TRBD2; size: -; J: TRBJ2-1; CDR3: CATSRERGGYNEQFF; DNA: TGTGCCACCAGCAGAGAACGCGGGGGATACAATGAGCAGTTCTTC
V: TRBV5-1; D: -; size: -; J: TRBJ2-1; CDR3: CASSLAQTSSNNEQFF; DNA: TGCGCCAGCAGCTTGGCACAGACCAGCTCCAACAATGAGCAGTTCTTC
V: TRBV19; D: TRBD2; size: -; J: TRBJ2-1; CDR3: CASSGGLAGALYNEQFF; DNA: TGTGCCAGTAGTGGGGGACTAGCGGGAGCTCTCTACAATGAGCAGTTCTTC
V: TRBV10-1; D: -; size: -; J: TRBJ2-7; CDR3: CASSERGGDEQYF; DNA: TGCGCCAGCAGTGAGAGGGGGGGCGACGAGCAGTACTTC
V: TRBV12-3/TRBV12-4; D: TRBD2; size: -; J: TRBJ2-2; CDR3: CASSLSGAGELFF; DNA: TGTGCCAGCAGTTTAAGCGGGGCCGGGGAGCTGTTTTTT
V: TRBV7-9; D: -; size: -; J: TRBJ1-5; CDR3: CASDQQNNQPQHF; DNA: TGTGCCAGCGATCAACAGAACAATCAGCCCCAGCATTTT
V: TRBV7-2; D: TRBD1; size: -; J: TRBJ1-2; CDR3: CASSLDGTGIYGYTF; DNA: TGTGCCAGCAGCTTAGATGGGACAGGGATCTATGGCTACACCTTC
V: TRBV7-9; D: -; size: -; J: TRBJ2-1; CDR3: CASSLGASSSSYNEQFF; DNA: TGTGCCAGCAGCTTGGGAGCGTCTTCAAGCTCCTACAATGAGCAGTTCTTC